Listed below are T cell receptor beta chains from one sample, sequenced in a study of shared clonotypes between healthy human individuals. Data came from immunoSEQ multiplex PCR; TCRdb stores just in-frame clones and leaves some out. The data contain 1,500,000 or so clones, 98% to 99% of them singletons. The sample consisted of naive CD4+ T cells sorted from blood. Receptors were obtained from a young man in good health. Both conserved end residues are part of each CDR3. D genes are given only for firm matches. Rows give clone size only sometimes, using once, few, many, or a class for an expanded clone.

CDR3 protein | CDR3 DNA | J gene | CDR3 length | V gene | clone size | D gene
CASRAGQGFEKLFF | TGTGCCAGCAGAGCGGGACAGGGGTTTGAAAAACTGTTTTTT | TRBJ1-4 | 14 | TRBV2 | NA | TRBD1
CASSRGIGTGMNTEAFF | TGTGCCAGTAGTCGGGGGATTGGGACAGGGATGAACACTGAAGCTTTCTTT | TRBJ1-1 | 17 | TRBV19 | NA | TRBD1
CASSRNRGPTNEKLFF | TGCGCCAGCAGCCGGAACAGGGGACCCACTAATGAAAAACTGTTTTTT | TRBJ1-4 | 16 | TRBV4-3 | NA | TRBD1
CASSGTGIRLAFF | TGTGCCAGCAGTGGTACAGGGATAAGACTGGCTTTCTTT | TRBJ1-1 | 13 | TRBV6-1 | NA | NA
CASSVQGGSYEQYF | TGTGCCAGCAGCGTGCAGGGGGGTTCCTACGAGCAGTACTTC | TRBJ2-7 | 14 | TRBV9 | NA | NA
CASSLGTPQSSYEQYF | TGCGCCAGCAGCTTGGGGACACCCCAGAGCTCCTACGAGCAGTACTTC | TRBJ2-7 | 16 | TRBV5-1 | NA | NA
CASSIRWTSGINEQFF | TGTGCCAGTAGTATCCGCTGGACTAGCGGGATAAATGAGCAGTTCTTC | TRBJ2-1 | 16 | TRBV19 | NA | TRBD2
CASSLSPGTVSEAFF | TGTGCCAGCAGCTTAAGCCCTGGGACAGTAAGTGAAGCTTTCTTT | TRBJ1-1 | 15 | TRBV7-9 | NA | TRBD1
CASRKVGAGDEQYF | TGTGCCAGCAGAAAAGTTGGGGCGGGGGACGAGCAGTACTTC | TRBJ2-7 | 14 | TRBV5-4 | NA | TRBD2
CASSPQRDGTQYF | TGTGCCAGCTCACCACAGCGGGACGGGACCCAGTACTTC | TRBJ2-5 | 13 | TRBV18 | NA | TRBD2
CASSRTSGSYEQFF | TGTGCCAGCAGTCGGACTAGCGGGAGCTATGAGCAGTTCTTC | TRBJ2-1 | 14 | TRBV9 | NA | TRBD2
CASSEGRTEAFF | TGTGCCAGCAGTGAAGGGCGAACTGAAGCTTTCTTT | TRBJ1-1 | 12 | TRBV6-1 | NA | NA
CASSRTASNQPQHF | TGTGCCAGCAGCCGGACGGCTAGCAATCAGCCCCAGCATTTT | TRBJ1-5 | 14 | TRBV7-2 | once | NA
CASRQRVDSYNEQFF | TGTGCCAGCCGACAAAGGGTTGATTCCTACAATGAGCAGTTCTTC | TRBJ2-1 | 15 | TRBV2 | NA | NA
CASSLTRTGTNEKLFF | TGTGCCAGCTCACTAACACGGACGGGGACTAATGAAAAACTGTTTTTT | TRBJ1-4 | 16 | TRBV18 | once | NA
CASSLAQETQYF | TGCGCCAGCAGCTTGGCCCAAGAGACCCAGTACTTC | TRBJ2-5 | 12 | TRBV5-1 | NA | NA
CASSRVRRAGYNEQFF | TGTGCCAGCAGTCGGGTCCGGAGGGCCGGGTACAATGAGCAGTTCTTC | TRBJ2-1 | 16 | TRBV28 | NA | NA
CSASVPGELFF | TGCAGTGCTAGTGTGCCCGGGGAGCTGTTTTTT | TRBJ2-2 | 11 | TRBV20-1 | NA | NA
CASSSRVQAGGYTF | TGTGCCAGCAGCTCGAGAGTCCAGGCTGGTGGCTACACCTTC | TRBJ1-2 | 14 | TRBV7-2 | NA | NA
CTSSHPPRGQNSNQPQHF | TGCACCAGCAGCCATCCCCCCCGGGGACAGAATAGCAATCAGCCCCAGCATTTT | TRBJ1-5 | 18 | TRBV1 | NA | NA
CASSRERQGRDTQYF | TGTGCCTCCAGCCGGGAGCGTCAGGGGAGAGATACGCAGTATTTT | TRBJ2-3 | 15 | TRBV2 | NA | NA
CASSRARSYEQYF | TGTGCCAGCAGCCGAGCTCGCTCCTACGAGCAGTACTTC | TRBJ2-7 | 13 | TRBV7-9 | NA | NA
CASSPYRDDNEQFF | TGTGCCAGCAGCCCCTACCGGGATGACAATGAGCAGTTCTTC | TRBJ2-1 | 14 | TRBV7-3 | NA | NA
CSGLTGPETQYF | TGCAGCGGCCTCACAGGTCCGGAGACCCAGTACTTC | TRBJ2-5 | 12 | TRBV29-1 | NA | NA
CASSLPPQETQYF | TGTGCCAGCAGTTTGCCACCTCAAGAGACCCAGTACTTC | TRBJ2-5 | 13 | TRBV28 | NA | NA